Listed here are 17 T cell receptor beta chains from one sample, sequenced in a study of Ad26.COV2.S vaccination and SARS-CoV-2 variants. The treatment is: 19 received Ad26.COV2.S at low or high dose, single or two shots; 5 received placebo; per-sample allocation not given. Sampling was performed 63 days after the first vaccine or placebo injection. Profiling relied on immunoSEQ multiplex PCR, and the TCRdb table lists in-frame clones only, not all of them. The table includes 300,000 to 400,000 clones, 75% to 90% detected once. The source material was peripheral blood, sampled in a trial of Ad26.COV2.S vaccine versus placebo. The receptors shown here come from a person aged 18-60 years who received the Ad26.COV2.S COVID-19 vaccine or a placebo.

Only one count was recorded for this clone. This chain connects TRBV5-1 to TRBJ2-3, with D possibly TRBD1 on 5 matching bases. The CDR3 spans 14 residues. Per germline, CDR1 SGHRS and CDR2 YFSETQ. Trimming stripped 1 base from V and 2 bases from J, with 8 bases between. The DNA of the CDR3 is TGCGCCAGCAGCTTGTTACAGGACACAGATACGCAGTATTTT. It codes for CASSLLQDTDTQYF.

This clone has a single count. The genes are TRBV5-1 and TRBJ2-3; tentatively, D is TRBD2 (6 bases). The CDR3 runs to 15 residues. CDR1 and CDR2 (germline): SGHRS, YFSETQ. Trimming took 1 base from V and 4 from J, leaving 13 bases between them. The CDR3 here is CASSLSTTGADTQYF. The CDR3 nucleotides are TGCGCCAGCAGCTTGTCGACCACGGGGGCAGATACGCAGTATTTT.

In this sample, this clone turned up once. The rearrangement joins TRBV19 to TRBJ2-7; TRBD2 is a possible D gene (6 bases). The V and J ends lost 2 bases and 3 bases respectively, with 8 bases between them. The germline CDR1 and CDR2 sequences are LNHDA and SQIVND (reference sequence). The CDR3 spans 13 residues. Written as DNA, the CDR3 is TGTGCCAGTAGTATACCGGGAGACTACGAGCAGTACTTC. Translated, it gives CASSIPGDYEQYF.

The CDR3 is CASSSTYEQYF. Written as DNA, the CDR3 is TGTGCCAGCTCCAGTACCTACGAGCAGTACTTC. The rearrangement links TRBV6-5 to TRBJ2-7, with D uncertain. Deletions cut 8 bases from V and 2 bases from J, with 7 bases between. The CDR3 totals 11 residues. Germline V CDR1 and CDR2: MNHEY, SVGAGI.

The CDR3 nucleotides read TGCGCCAGCAGTGAGACAGGGACCACCGGGGAGCTGTTTTTT. This gives the protein CASSETGTTGELFF. This sequence joins TRBV10-1 and TRBJ2-2; TRBD1 is a possible D gene (6 bases). Per germline, CDR1 WNHNN and CDR2 SYGVQD (reference sequence). V was cut by 2 bases and J by 4 bases, with 8 bases left in between. This CDR3 comprises 14 residues.

CDR3 region: CASSLVTGGNSPLHF. The CDR3 DNA reads TGCGCCAGCAGCTTGGTGACAGGGGGCAATTCACCCCTCCACTTT. This chain uses TRBV5-1 with TRBJ1-6; the match to TRBD1 covers 10 bases. With V trimmed by 0 bases and J by 7 bases, 1 base remained unmatched. CDR3 length: 15 residues. Germline lookup yields CDR1 SGHRS and CDR2 YFSETQ.

V is TRBV9 and J is TRBJ2-3; weak D call: TRBD2 (6 bases). Trimming cost V 0 bases and J 6 bases, with 17 bases left between them. Germline assignment: CDR1 SGDLS and CDR2 YYNGEE. CDR3 length equals 16 residues. This CDR3 reads CASSVGAGSGADTQYF. The CDR3 DNA is TGTGCCAGCAGCGTAGGAGCCGGGAGCGGAGCGGATACGCAGTATTTT.

This sequence joins TRBV12-3 or TRBV12-4 and TRBJ1-1, with D possibly being TRBD1 (5 bases). Trimming removed 3 bases from V and 6 bases from J, with 8 bases in between. The length of the CDR3 is 12 residues. The CDR3 loop is CASSLGGPEAFF. CDR3 DNA sequence: TGTGCCAGCAGTTTGGGGGGACCTGAAGCTTTCTTT.

The V gene is TRBV28, the J gene TRBJ1-3; D unclear. CDR3 size: 15 residues. V shed 4 bases and J shed 4 bases, with 14 bases lying between them. CDR1 is MDHEN and CDR2 is SYDVKM in the germline V gene. The CDR3, as DNA: TGTGCCAGCAGTTCCCTCTTGGTGAGAGGAAACACCATATATTTT. Its translation is CASSSLLVRGNTIYF.

The rearrangement uses TRBV19 and TRBJ1-6; the D is unclear. V lost 5 bases, J lost 9 bases, and 14 bases lay in between. CDR3 length: 14 amino acids. CDR1 is LNHDA and CDR2 is SQIVND in the germline V gene (reference sequence). DNA for the CDR3: TGTGCCAGTAGTTGGTCGGTGGAGGCTTCACCCCTCCACTTT. Residues: CASSWSVEASPLHF. The entire variable domain, with the rest obtained from reference TRBV19 and TRBJ1-6, is as follows: DGGITQSPKYLFRKEGQNVTLSCEQNLNHDAMYWYRQDPGQGLRLIYYSQIVNDFQKGDIAEGYSVSREKKESFPLTVTSAQKNPTAFYLCASSWSVEASPLHFGNGTRLTVT.

The J gene is TRBJ2-2, the V gene TRBV4-3; TRBD2 matches at 8 bases. The CDR3 loop spans 14 amino acids. Per germline, CDR1 LGHNA and CDR2 YSLEER. Unmatched junction bases numbered 2, after V lost 4 bases and J lost 4 bases. CDR3 amino acids: CASSRLAGTGELFF. CDR3 DNA: TGCGCCAGCAGCCGGCTAGCGGGCACCGGGGAGCTGTTTTTT.

This chain links TRBV15 with TRBJ1-4, with 7 bases identical to TRBD1. This CDR3 region has 15 residues. CDR1 is LNHNV, CDR2 YYDKDF, per germline (reference sequence). V dropped 2 bases and J dropped 2; count of bases not matched to a gene: 2. The CDR3 here is CATSRPGQTNEKLFF. The CDR3 DNA reads as TGTGCCACCAGCAGACCGGGACAGACTAATGAAAAACTGTTTTTT.

V gene TRBV7-9 combines with J gene TRBJ2-1; 12 bases align to TRBD2. J was trimmed by 7 bases and V by 3 bases; bases with no gene match: 13. Germline V gene data show CDR1 as SEHNR and CDR2 as FQNEAQ (reference sequence). The CDR3 length is 18 residues. CDR3 sequence: CASSLRTSGKSSGNEQFF. The CDR3 region has the DNA TGTGCCAGCAGCTTGCGGACTAGCGGGAAAAGCAGCGGGAATGAGCAGTTCTTC.

This clone has only one observation. The V call is TRBV7-2, the J call TRBJ2-1, with 11 bases that match TRBD2. Germline assignment: CDR1 SGHTA and CDR2 FQGNSA. This CDR3 spans 18 amino acids. Losses at the gene ends were 5 bases for V and 1 base for J; bases not matched to a gene: 10. Here the CDR3 DNA reads TGTGCCAGCAGCCGCCCAACCGGGACTAGCGGTTCCTACAATGAGCAGTTCTTC. Its protein product is CASSRPTGTSGSYNEQFF.

This rearrangement joins TRBV7-8 to TRBJ1-3, with 7 bases aligning to TRBD1. V shed 6 bases, J shed 0 bases, and the junction held 2 bases outside the gene matches. The CDR3 is 14 amino acids. Germline loops: CDR1 SGHVS, CDR2 FQNEAQ. The CDR3 spells CASRGDSSGNTIYF. The DNA of the CDR3 is TGTGCCAGCAGGGGGGACAGCTCTGGAAACACCATATATTTT.

Comments on this clone: The same CDR3 is also encoded by other DNA sequences in this sample. The chain has TRBV5-1 and TRBJ1-1; D unresolved. With 0 bases removed from V and 6 bases from J, the gap between germline ends came to 6 bases. Germline V gene lookup returns CDR1 SGHRS and CDR2 YFSETQ. The CDR3 is made up of 12 amino acids. The CDR3 is CASSLGQSEAFF. The CDR3 DNA follows: TGCGCCAGCAGCTTGGGCCAGTCTGAAGCTTTCTTT.

The chain is built from TRBV9 and TRBJ2-2, with a tentative D call TRBD1 (6 bases). Germline CDR1 is SGDLS and CDR2 is YYNGEE. Trimming took 0 bases from V and 4 from J, leaving 13 bases between them. The length of the CDR3 is 16 residues. Here the CDR3 DNA reads TGTGCCAGCAGCGTAGGTGGGGGCACGGGCACCGGGGAGCTGTTTTTT. Protein: CASSVGGGTGTGELFF.